Listed here are 8 T cell receptor beta chains from one sample, sequenced in a study of cytomegalovirus exposure and HLA in healthy donors. The PCR contained 60 Vbeta and 13 Jbeta primers. TCRdb's copy holds only in-frame clones and misses some; the assay was immunoSEQ multiplex PCR. This sample has 140,000 to 150,000 clones, with 66% found just once. Sequenced input: PBMCs. The receptor source for this set is a woman aged 55-69 years in good health and CMV-seronegative.

This clone occurred once. J is TRBJ1-2 and V is TRBV5-8; 7 positions agree with TRBD1. There are 15 residues in the CDR3. Trimming at V came to 4 bases and at J to 3 bases, leaving 9 bases not matched to a gene. Looked up from germline, CDR1 is SGHTS and CDR2 is YDEGEE. Here the CDR3 reads CASSLPGQYYYGYTF. The CDR3 DNA sequence: TGTGCCAGCAGCCTTCCGGGACAGTACTACTATGGCTACACCTTC.

This clone was seen a few times. The CDR3: CASSVSTNYGYTF. The CDR3, as DNA: TGCGCCAGCAGCGTCAGTACTAACTATGGCTACACCTTC. The chain couples TRBV5-1 to TRBJ1-2; D unclear. V was clipped by 4 bases and J by 0 bases, with 7 bases between them. The CDR3 is 13 amino acids. CDR1 SGHRS and CDR2 YFSETQ come from the germline V gene.

CDR3 DNA sequence: TGTGCCATCAGTGAGTTCGTCGGGGAGCTGTTTTTT. Translating it yields CAISEFVGELFF. V is TRBV10-3 and J is TRBJ2-2, with unresolved D. Trimming removed 1 base from V and 7 bases from J, with 4 bases in between. The CDR3 totals 12 residues. Germline CDR1 is ENHRY and CDR2 is SYGVKD.

V usage is TRBV6-5 and J usage is TRBJ1-1; tentative D call: TRBD1 (6 bases). The V end lost 7 bases, the J end lost 3 bases, and 15 bases lay between the germline ends. From germline, CDR1 is MNHEY and CDR2 SVGAGI. The CDR3 consists of 14 residues. The DNA for the CDR3 is TGTGCCAGCAAAACTCGGGGGGGCCACACTGAAGCTTTCTTT. As protein: CASKTRGGHTEAFF.

In its sample, this clone was seen once. This chain joins TRBV7-9 and TRBJ2-3, with 7 bases that match TRBD1. V lost 7 bases, J lost 3 bases, and 10 bases stayed unmatched. CDR3 length: 15 amino acids. Germline V gene sequence: CDR1 SEHNR, CDR2 FQNEAQ (reference sequence). The CDR3 here is CASIRDSGVTDTQYF. The CDR3 DNA is TGTGCCAGCATCCGGGACAGCGGTGTAACAGATACGCAGTATTTT.

This clone was seen a single time. The chain uses TRBV19 and TRBJ2-3; TRBD1 matches at 9 bases. V dropped 6 bases and J dropped 1; count of bases not matched to a gene: 2. There are 14 residues in the CDR3. CDR1 is LNHDA, CDR2 SQIVND, per germline (reference sequence). This chain's CDR3 is CASSRDRGTDTQYF. In nucleotides, the CDR3 is TGTGCCAGTAGCCGGGACAGGGGCACAGATACGCAGTATTTT.

The rearrangement links TRBV11-2 to TRBJ2-5; 7 bases fit TRBD2. V trimming: 3 bases; J trimming: 2 bases; junction bases outside the gene matches: 6. The germline CDR1 and CDR2 sequences are SGHAT and FQNNGV. The CDR3 has 15 residues. The CDR3, as DNA: TGTGCCAGCAGCTTGCGCGGGAGTGAGCAAGAGACCCAGTACTTC. This codes for CASSLRGSEQETQYF.

The V gene is TRBV5-1, the J gene TRBJ2-3, with TRBD1 matching over 8 bases. V lost 0 bases to trimming and J lost 5 bases; unmatched junction nucleotides: 5. Germline CDR1 and CDR2: SGHRS and YFSETQ. This CDR3 has 15 residues. CDR3 bases: TGCGCCAGCAGCTTGGGGGCAGGGGGCGAAGATACGCAGTATTTT. Protein sequence: CASSLGAGGEDTQYF.